This is a list of T cell receptor beta chains from one sample in a study of regulatory T cells in long-lasting Graves disease. From the multiplex PCR reads, TCRdb called clonotypes with MiXCR, one entry per CDR3 protein. The table has about 470,000 distinct CDR3 sequences, more than 20% seen once. Sample: peripheral blood mononuclear cells (PBMCs), taken when the disease was refractory, from a patient treated with antithyroid drugs. The source of these receptors is a female donor with Graves disease. Each CDR3 is given with its conserved first and last residue. Fields, in order: J gene, clone size, D gene, V gene, CDR3 DNA, CDR3 protein. A D gene is named only where the DNA matches it firmly. A clone size is listed for some rows: how often the clone was seen (once, few, many), or a class if it is expanded.

TRBJ2-2,few,.,TRBV14,TGTGCCAGCAGCCAAGAGGGATGGGTCTACACCGGGGAGCTGTTTTTT,CASSQEGWVYTGELFF
TRBJ1-5,many,.,TRBV28,TGTGCCACCCCCCTCCCCTCAAATAGGAAGACAGGTGGGGGCAATCAGCCCCAGCATTTT,CATPLPSNRKTGGGNQPQHF
TRBJ2-7,many,.,TRBV11-2,TGTGCCAGCAGCGACCTGGATGAGGGGCGGAACGAGCAGTACTTC,CASSDLDEGRNEQYF
TRBJ1-1,many,.,TRBV5-1,TGTGCCAGCAGCTTGGCAGGCAGGGGCGGAACTGAAGCTTTCTTT,CASSLAGRGGTEAFF
TRBJ2-7,.,TRBD1,TRBV19,TGTGCCAGTAGTCTTACCACAGGGGTGTACGAGCAGTACTTC,CASSLTTGVYEQYF
TRBJ1-1,few,.,TRBV19,TGTGCCAGTAGTACCCCCTACCCCCCTGAAGCTTTCTTT,CASSTPYPPEAFF
TRBJ2-2,.,TRBD2,TRBV6-5,TGTGCCAGCAGTTACGGAGGGCCAGGAGCGGGAGGATACGGGGAGCTGTTTTTT,CASSYGGPGAGGYGELFF
TRBJ2-5,many,.,TRBV7-2,TGTGCCAGCAGCCCTCCCAGGGGAATGGAGACCCAGTACTTC,CASSPPRGMETQYF
TRBJ2-7,few,.,TRBV20-1,TGCAGTGCTAGAGTTCGGACGCTCAGCTCCTACGAGCAGTACTTC,CSARVRTLSSYEQYF
TRBJ2-4,.,TRBD1,TRBV18,TGTGCCAGCTCACCCGTCTCCGGGGACAGCCCGAAAAACATTCAGTACTTC,CASSPVSGDSPKNIQYF
TRBJ2-7,.,TRBD2,TRBV4-2,TGTGCCAGCAGCCCCTTTGCGGAAACTAGCGAAGGGCAGTACTTC,CASSPFAETSEGQYF
TRBJ1-1,few,.,TRBV20-1,TGCAGTGCTAGAGACGCCCGGGGCCTTACGTTTTCTTTCTTT,CSARDARGLTFSFF
TRBJ2-7,.,TRBD2,TRBV6-1,TGTGCCAGCAGTGGACTAGCGGAGGATCCTTACGAGCGGTACTTC,CASSGLAEDPYERYF
TRBJ1-2,many,.,TRBV27,TGTGCCAGCAGTTTAAAACCGGGAGTGGGCTACACCTTC,CASSLKPGVGYTF
TRBJ2-1,.,TRBD2,TRBV20-1,TGCAGTGCTAGAGGAGGGGAGCGGGACCCCTACCCCCTCAATGAGCAGTTCTTC,CSARGGERDPYPLNEQFF
TRBJ1-4,many,.,TRBV20-1,TGCAGTGCTAGTCCGGTGGGAGTAGGGGAAAAACTGTTTTTT,CSASPVGVGEKLFF
TRBJ1-2,few,.,TRBV7-3,TGTGCCAGCAGCTTAGGGGGAGGGGTGGATTCTAACTATGGCTACACCTTC,CASSLGGGVDSNYGYTF
TRBJ2-5,many,TRBD1,TRBV28,TGTGCCAGCAGTTTATTCGGGACAGGGGGCGCGGAGACCCAGTACTTC,CASSLFGTGGAETQYF
TRBJ2-1,.,TRBD2,TRBV6-1,TGTGCCAGCACCTCAGCGGGAGATCTTAGGGGGCAGTTCTTC,CASTSAGDLRGQFF
TRBJ2-2,few,TRBD2,TRBV24-1,TGTGCCACCAGTGATGGGGTCCTTAGCGGGGCGAACACCGGGGAGCTGTTTTTT,CATSDGVLSGANTGELFF
TRBJ1-5,many,.,TRBV12-3/TRBV12-4,TGTGCCAGCAGTTTTCAGGGCCCCCAGCCCCAGCATTTT,CASSFQGPQPQHF
TRBJ2-5,many,.,TRBV2,TGTGCCAGCAGCTACTGGACAGCACAAGAGACCCAGTACTTC,CASSYWTAQETQYF
TRBJ2-7,few,.,TRBV5-5,TGTGCCAGCAGCTTGGGTAGGGAAGGCATTGGGGAGCAGTACTTC,CASSLGREGIGEQYF
TRBJ2-1,.,TRBD2,TRBV20-1,TGCAGTGCCAAAACTAGCGGGAGATACAATGAGCAGTTCTTC,CSAKTSGRYNEQFF
TRBJ1-2,few,TRBD1,TRBV27,TGTGCCAGCAGTTTTCGGGGGACAGGTAGTCTTGGAGGCTATGGCTACACCTTC,CASSFRGTGSLGGYGYTF
TRBJ1-5,many,.,TRBV2,TGTGCCAGCAGTAGTGAAGAGAATCAGCCCCAGCATTTT,CASSSEENQPQHF
TRBJ2-7,.,TRBD1,TRBV5-1,TGCGCCAGCAGCTTGATCGGACAGGGAGTGAGCGAGCAGTACTTC,CASSLIGQGVSEQYF
TRBJ1-2,.,TRBD1,TRBV5-6,TGTGCCAGCAGCTTGTTGGGGACAGGGTCAATCGGCTACACCTTC,CASSLLGTGSIGYTF
TRBJ1-2,.,TRBD1,TRBV5-1,TGCGCCAGCAGCTTATACTTCCGGGACAGGGTGAATGGCTACACCTTC,CASSLYFRDRVNGYTF
TRBJ2-7,many,TRBD2,TRBV13,TGTGCCAGCAGACCAACTAGCGGGAGCACCTACGAGCAGTACTTC,CASRPTSGSTYEQYF
TRBJ2-3,few,TRBD1,TRBV28,TGTGCCAGCAGTTCGGACAGGGTCACAGATACGCAGTATTTT,CASSSDRVTDTQYF
TRBJ2-5,.,.,TRBV7-7,TGTGCTAGCAGCTTAGGCGGGGTACCCCAAGAGACCCAGTACTTC,CASSLGGVPQETQYF
TRBJ1-5,.,.,TRBV7-9,TGTGCCAGCAGCAACGGACACAACCCACTAGCCCAGCATTTT,CASSNGHNPLAQHF
TRBJ1-1,few,TRBD1,TRBV5-4,TGTGCCAGCAGCGTGATGACAGGGGGCGTAGCTTTCTTT,CASSVMTGGVAFF
TRBJ2-5,many,.,TRBV7-9,TGTGCCAGCAGCTTAATGAAAGAGACCCAGTACTTC,CASSLMKETQYF
TRBJ2-5,.,.,TRBV28,TGTGCCAGCAGTCTAACCTTTCACAGGGCCGGCGAAGGAGAGACCCAGTGCTTC,CASSLTFHRAGEGETQCF
TRBJ2-7,many,.,TRBV20-1,TGCAGTGCTAGGGACAGAGGGGACTACGAGCAGTACTTC,CSARDRGDYEQYF
TRBJ2-5,.,TRBD2,TRBV27,TGTGCCAGTTCCCCGGGACTAGCGGGAGAAGAGACCCAGTACTTC,CASSPGLAGEETQYF
TRBJ2-2,.,.,TRBV19,TGTGCCACCCCCGCCCGGGGTTTGGCCGGGGAGCTGTTTTTT,CATPARGLAGELFF
TRBJ2-1,few,.,TRBV11-1,TGTGCCAGCAGCTTAGAGGTCCTCCCTAGTTATGAGCAGTTCTTC,CASSLEVLPSYEQFF
TRBJ2-2,many,.,TRBV10-3,TGTGCCATCAGTGAACAGGGTTACACCGGGGAGCTGTTTTTT,CAISEQGYTGELFF
TRBJ2-4,.,TRBD1,TRBV27,TGTGCCAGCAGTGCCGGACAGGGACTGTCCCAGTACTTC,CASSAGQGLSQYF
TRBJ1-1,few,.,TRBV4-3,TGCGCCAGCAGCCAAGTTGTACAGAACACTGAAGCTTTCTTT,CASSQVVQNTEAFF
TRBJ2-7,few,TRBD2,TRBV30,TGTGCCTGGAGTGTACTTAGCGGGAGGTACGAGCAGTACTTC,CAWSVLSGRYEQYF
TRBJ2-5,.,.,TRBV19,TGTGCCAGTAGTATAGGACCCCGCTGGGGAGAGACCCAGTACTTC,CASSIGPRWGETQYF
TRBJ2-1,.,TRBD2,TRBV7-9,TGTGCCAGCAGCCCGACGACTAGCGGGAGAAACAATGAGCAGTTCTTC,CASSPTTSGRNNEQFF
TRBJ1-2,many,TRBD1,TRBV12-3/TRBV12-4,TGTGCCAGCAGCCGAGGGACAGCCGATGGCTACACCTTC,CASSRGTADGYTF
TRBJ2-5,many,TRBD2,TRBV20-1,TGCAGTGCTAGGGCCGCGGGGGGGGCAGAGGAGACCCAGTACTTC,CSARAAGGAEETQYF
TRBJ1-1,many,TRBD1,TRBV3-1,TGTGCCAGCAGCCAGAGCATTGGGACAGGAGCTTTCTTT,CASSQSIGTGAFF
TRBJ1-1,few,.,TRBV5-1,TGCGCCAGCAGCTTGGAGCCAGCTCCGAACACTGAAGCTTTCTTT,CASSLEPAPNTEAFF
TRBJ1-1,.,TRBD1,TRBV27,TGTGCCAGCAGTTCCCGGGACAGGGGTCCCCATAACACTGAAGCTTTCTTT,CASSSRDRGPHNTEAFF
TRBJ2-7,few,TRBD2,TRBV5-5,TGTGCCAGCAGCTTGAGTAACGTAGAAGCGGGAGGTATTTTGGGCGAGCAGTACTTC,CASSLSNVEAGGILGEQYF
TRBJ2-7,.,TRBD1,TRBV30,TGTGCCTGGAATACCAGGGGGCCGTCCTACGAGCAGTACTTC,CAWNTRGPSYEQYF